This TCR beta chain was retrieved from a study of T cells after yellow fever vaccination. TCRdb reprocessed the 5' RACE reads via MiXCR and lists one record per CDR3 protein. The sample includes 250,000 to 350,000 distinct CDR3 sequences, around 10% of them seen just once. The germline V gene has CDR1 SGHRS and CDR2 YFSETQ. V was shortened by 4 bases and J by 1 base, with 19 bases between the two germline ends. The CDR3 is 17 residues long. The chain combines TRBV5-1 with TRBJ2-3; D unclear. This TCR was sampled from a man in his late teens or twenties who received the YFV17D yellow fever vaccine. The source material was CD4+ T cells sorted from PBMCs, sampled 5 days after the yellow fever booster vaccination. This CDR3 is CASSIGPPGEGTDTQYF. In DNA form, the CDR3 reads TGCGCCAGCAGCATAGGGCCACCCGGTGAGGGCACAGATACGCAGTATTTT.